The next 11 T cell receptor beta chains were all read from a single sample in a study of T-cell reconstitution after alpha-beta-depleted transplantation in children. The library targeted TCRbeta and was prepared with unique molecular identifiers. TCRdb reprocessed the PCR reads via MiXCR and lists one record per CDR3 protein. The sample records about 610,000 distinct CDR3 sequences, roughly 10% being singletons. The sequencing here drew on PBMCs from the stem cell graft donor, taken from the stem cell graft. Receptors originate from a human donor who donated a stem cell graft to a child with acute myeloid leukemia.

This clonotype has a handful of counts. V gene TRBV27 combines with J gene TRBJ1-2; possibly TRBD1 for D (6 bases). V shed 7 bases and J shed 0 bases, with 18 bases lying between them. The germline gives CDR1 MNHEY, CDR2 SMNVEV (reference sequence). The CDR3 length is 16 residues. The CDR3 spells CASTPSSGGTNYGYTF. The CDR3 DNA is TGTGCCAGCACTCCTTCTAGTGGGGGCACTAACTATGGCTACACCTTC.

This clonotype was found many times. The chain carries TRBV6-1 and TRBJ1-5; maybe TRBD1 (5 bases). Germline assignment: CDR1 MNHNS and CDR2 SASEGT. Trimming shortened V by 7 bases and J by 5 bases, and 18 bases separated the two germline ends. The CDR3 extends over 15 amino acids. The CDR3 protein is CASNSPQGGDQPQHF. The CDR3 DNA reads as TGTGCCAGCAACTCGCCTCAGGGAGGTGATCAGCCCCAGCATTTT.

The V call is TRBV20-1, the J call TRBJ2-3; D might be TRBD1 (5 bases). The CDR3 runs 14 residues. The germline CDR1 and CDR2 sequences are DFQATT and SNEGSKA (reference sequence). The germline V and J ends were trimmed by 3 bases and 1 base, with 11 bases remaining between them. For the CDR3, the DNA is TGCAGTGCTAGGAAGGACACGCGCACAGATACGCAGTATTTT. Translation: CSARKDTRTDTQYF.

This clonotype appeared many times. This chain links TRBV20-1 with TRBJ2-1; 9 positions agree with TRBD1. Trimming at V came to 2 bases and at J to 4 bases, leaving 3 bases not matched to a gene. The V gene's germline CDR1 is DFQATT and CDR2 SNEGSKA (reference sequence). The CDR3 runs to 14 residues. For the CDR3, the DNA is TGCAGTGCTAGATCTGGGACAGGGTACAATGAGCAGTTCTTC. The encoded protein is CSARSGTGYNEQFF.

This clonotype was counted only a few times. This chain links TRBV7-8 with TRBJ2-3, with D possibly matching TRBD1 (6 bases). Trimming stripped 6 bases from V and 5 bases from J, with 15 bases between. From germline, CDR1 is SGHVS and CDR2 FQNEAQ. The CDR3 spans 14 residues. The CDR3 bases are TGTGCCAGCAGGCCTTCACGGACAGTAGATACGCAGTATTTT. Its translation is CASRPSRTVDTQYF.

This clonotype was detected only a few times. The chain recombines TRBV14 with TRBJ2-1; no reliable D call. V lost 1 base, J lost 9 bases, and 16 bases lay in between. Germline-derived CDR1 and CDR2 are SGHDN and FVKESK. The CDR3 spans 15 residues. The chain's CDR3 is CASSQGRIPSAEQFF. CDR3 sequence (DNA): TGTGCCAGCAGCCAAGGCCGTATTCCGTCCGCTGAGCAGTTCTTC.

This rearrangement joins TRBV29-1 to TRBJ2-3; TRBD2 matches 8 bases. This CDR3 is 16 amino acids long. The V segment lost 5 bases and the J segment 1 base; nucleotides outside the gene matches: 11. The germline V gene has CDR1 SQVTM and CDR2 ANQGSEA. The DNA of the CDR3 is TGCAGCGTTCAAGGACTAGCAGCCCTAGGCACAGATACGCAGTATTTT. Residues: CSVQGLAALGTDTQYF.

This clonotype was counted many times. V usage is TRBV15 and J usage is TRBJ1-2, with 11 nucleotides matching TRBD1. The germline V gene has CDR1 LNHNV and CDR2 YYDKDF (reference sequence). Unmatched junction bases numbered 3, after V lost 8 bases and J lost 4 bases. The CDR3 spans 13 residues. The CDR3 nucleotides read TGTGCCACCGGGACAGGGGGTGCCTATGGCTACACCTTC. Its protein is CATGTGGAYGYTF.

In its sample, this clonotype was seen many times. V usage is TRBV28 and J usage is TRBJ2-7; tentatively, D is TRBD2 (6 bases). Germline V gene sequence: CDR1 MDHEN, CDR2 SYDVKM. This CDR3 comprises 16 residues. The germline V and J ends were trimmed by 2 bases and 4 bases, with 18 bases remaining between them. The CDR3 loop is CASSLNSGLPAYEQYF. The CDR3 nucleotides are TGTGCCAGCAGTTTAAATTCGGGACTCCCGGCTTACGAGCAGTACTTC.

This clonotype was recorded many times. The rearrangement joins TRBV2 to TRBJ2-7, with D possibly matching TRBD1 (7 bases). Trimming took off 4 bases at V and 2 bases at J, with 9 bases between the two ends. This CDR3 contains 13 residues. Germline-derived CDR1 and CDR2 are SNHLY and FYNNEI. CDR3: CASSAGGPYEQYF. In nucleotides, the CDR3 is TGTGCCAGCAGTGCAGGGGGGCCCTACGAGCAGTACTTC.

This rearrangement joins TRBV28 to TRBJ2-1; 8 bases match TRBD2. Trimming at V came to 2 bases and at J to 9 bases, leaving 9 bases not matched to a gene. The CDR3 is 15 residues long. Germline-derived CDR1 and CDR2 are MDHEN and SYDVKM. CDR3 in amino acids: CASSLGGAGVGEQFF. CDR3 nucleotides: TGTGCCAGCAGTTTAGGTGGAGCGGGAGTCGGTGAGCAGTTCTTC. Drawing the rest from reference TRBV28 and TRBJ2-1, the complete variable domain is DVKVTQSSRYLVKRTGEKVFLECVQDMDHENMFWYRQDPGLGLRLIYFSYDVKMKEKGDIPEGYSVSREKKERFSLILESASTNQTSMYLCASSLGGAGVGEQFFGPGTRLTVL.